The T cell receptor beta chain under discussion was sequenced for a study of blood T cell repertoires in COVID-19 (dated by TCRdb to the early 2020s). About the full investigation: Samples from collaborators originated in the United States, Italy and Spain and spanned both the acute and convalescent phases of COVID-19. The material from the prospective study consisted of cDNA or gDNA derived from T cells, B-cell-depleted T cells, or PBMCs. Samples were obtained from the ongoing ImmuneRACE study (first 160 participants) and from some 1,200 subjects provided by 6 global collaborators. Where available, HLA class I and class II types were obtained from metadata supplied by the sample provider rather than from assay-based typing. A de-identified subject ID, COVID-19 status, age in years and sex were almost always included in the sample metadata. Deeply sampled blood TCRbeta repertoires from subjects exposed to, actively infected with, or recovered from COVID-19 were included in the dataset. The repertoires were released in a freely available public database meant as a resource for research on the immune response to SARS-CoV-2.

Points on this clone: Its antigen specificity is not known. Base qualities were left out, and no much larger clone turns up one base away.

Each collaborating institution followed its own protocols to collect whole blood in K2EDTA tubes. For TCRbeta analysis, collaborators shipped samples as frozen whole blood, isolated PBMCs, or DNA extracted from either of those sample types. On the study overall, not on this receptor specifically: The amount of clinical and demographic metadata varied by source and participant and was provided uncurated.

The immunoSEQ Assay, a bias-controlled multiplex PCR, was used to amplify TCRbeta CDR3 regions from genomic DNA. The published analysis was carried out like this. The number of nucleated cells in each sample was estimated by amplification of reference gene primers within the assay. Sequence reads were collapsed and filtered to measure the absolute abundance of every unique TCRbeta CDR3 rearrangement. For each sample, productive Simpson clonality was calculated by taking the square root of Simpson's diversity index across productive rearrangements. What TCRdb holds here is the immuneACCESS table cut down to in-frame rearrangements. Part of the clones is not present; checked against another copy, under half of the missing clones reflect an unresolved V gene, and the others are unexplained. V and J calls plus clone size are reproduced from that table; the DNA served to infer D and trimming. This sample gives under 170,000 clones in total; 65% to 90% of them show up just once. The ten largest clones add up to more than 3% of the sample.

The sequence came from a man between 65 and 85 years old with acute or convalescent COVID-19. The sample was peripheral blood.

The nucleotide sequence is given as TGTGCCAGCAGCCCCTTTAGCGGGAACATCCAAGAGACCCAGTACTTC. Its protein product is CASSPFSGNIQETQYF. This receptor chain uses TRBV7-8 and TRBJ2-5; TRBD2 fits 8 bases in the junction. Looking up the germline V gene yields CDR1 SGHVS and CDR2 FQNEAQ. V has 5 bases trimmed and J has 1 base trimmed; junction bases matching no gene number 9. The CDR3 goes from the cysteine to the phenylalanine over 16 residues. Of the read, only the CDR3 DNA is kept; its 48 bases are in frame from base 1. The CDR3 plus the reference TRBV7-8 and TRBJ2-5 genes for the other parts give the full variable domain: GAGVSQSPRYKVAKRGQDVALRCDPISGHVSLFWYQQALGQGPEFLTYFQNEAQLDKSGLPSDRFFAERPEGSVSTLKIQRTQQEDSAVYLCASSPFSGNIQETQYFGPGTRLLVL.